This T cell receptor (beta chain) was identified in a study of blood T cell repertoires in COVID-19. Study context: There were acute and convalescent COVID-19 samples, and they came from the United States, Italy and Spain. T cells, B-cell-depleted T cells, or PBMCs supplied cDNA or gDNA.

Under the authors' procedure: Estimation of nucleated cell counts relied on the amplification of reference gene primers. Data came from immunoSEQ multiplex PCR; TCRdb stores just in-frame clones and leaves some out. V and J calls and clone size are copied from that table; D and trimming were computed from the DNA. The table records hundreds of thousands of clones, around nine tenths of them present only once. Germline V CDR1 and CDR2: SGHDT, YYEEEE. With V trimmed by 0 bases and J by 9 bases, 6 bases remained unmatched. This CDR3 has 14 amino acids. The genes are TRBV5-6 and TRBJ1-5, with 7 bases fitting TRBD1. Sequencing was performed on peripheral blood. The sequence derives from a man of 80 years or more with acute or convalescent COVID-19. This CDR3 is CASSLGGTVGPQHF. CDR3 sequence (DNA): TGTGCCAGCAGCTTGGGGGGGACAGTTGGGCCCCAGCATTTT.